The subject of this entry is one TCR beta chain. The antigen is undetermined. These data originate in a study of CD8+ T cells in alopecia areata. Broader study findings: Tofacitinib significantly brought down scalp clonality and expanded CD8+ clones among top 100. Lesional scalp, especially alopecia totalis/universalis, showed higher clonality than normal scalp.

The germline gives CDR1 SQVTM, CDR2 ANQGSEA. The CDR3 consists of 14 residues. Trimming took off 8 bases at V and 0 bases at J, with 14 bases between the two ends. Treatment defined: oral pan-JAK inhibitor, 5-10 mg twice daily. Extracted RNA was reverse transcribed, and the resulting cDNA served as sequencing template. Data came from immunoSEQ multiplex PCR; TCRdb stores just in-frame clones and leaves some out. The sample holds approximately 100,000 clones, 85% to 90% seen once. The sample was CD8+ T cells sorted from blood, taken at roughly week 30, from a patient treated with tofacitinib. This receptor was taken from a human donor with alopecia areata. The rearrangement links TRBV29-1 to TRBJ2-1; tentative D call: TRBD1 (6 bases). The CDR3 nucleotides are TGCAGCACGCCTGGGACAACCTCCTACAATGAGCAGTTCTTC. The encoded protein is CSTPGTTSYNEQFF.